This TCR beta chain was observed in a study of shared clonotypes between healthy human individuals. Study-wide points: Compared with clonotypes that all four donors shared, non-shared clonotypes had lower generation probabilities.

The CDR3 contains 16 residues. With 5 bases clipped from V and 5 bases from J, the junction kept 8 bases outside the gene matches. CDR1 and CDR2 (germline): SGHTA, FQGNSA. TCRdb's copy holds only in-frame clones and misses some; the assay was immunoSEQ multiplex PCR. The table has millions of clones, more than 90% seen once. Concerning this clone itself: Antigen: not known.

V gene TRBV7-2 combines with J gene TRBJ2-2; TRBD1 matches 10 bases. Sequencing was carried out using naive CD4+ T cells sorted from blood. Subset indicated: CD45RA+ positively selected. The receptor's source is a man younger than 30 in good health. CDR3 residues: CASSNPGQGRTGELFF. CDR3 DNA: TGTGCCAGCAGCAACCCGGGACAGGGGAGAACCGGGGAGCTGTTTTTT.